This TCR beta chain was documented in a study of shared clonotypes between healthy human individuals. In the source study's methods: Filtering differed since immunoSEQ provided only junctions, with no quality scores. Data came from immunoSEQ multiplex PCR; TCRdb stores just in-frame clones and leaves some out. V and J calls and clone size follow that table, whereas D and trimming were derived from the DNA. The table records 780,000 or so clones, 72% of them present only once. CDR3 size: 13 residues. The V end lost 0 bases, the J end lost 7 bases, and 9 bases lay between the germline ends. Germline CDR1 is MNHNS and CDR2 is SASEGT.

Sequencing input: memory CD4+ T cells sorted from blood. Specified subset: CD45RA-negative fraction. The clonotype was recovered from a woman between 25 and 40 years old in good health. This chain links TRBV6-1 with TRBJ1-2; no definite D call. The CDR3, as DNA: TGTGCCAGCAGTGAAGCGATAGCCGGTGGCTACACCTTC. It is translated as CASSEAIAGGYTF.